This entry lists 7 T cell receptor beta chains sequenced from one sample in a study of OX40 agonist ivuxolimab in advanced cancers. Profiling relied on immunoSEQ multiplex PCR, and the TCRdb table lists in-frame clones only, not all of them. Altogether 45,000 to 70,000 clones are present, around nine tenths being singletons, with the ten largest covering about 1.4%. Sequencing was performed on CD4+ or CD8+ T cells sorted from blood, taken in a trial of the OX40 agonist ivuxolimab. These receptors were taken from an adult with an advanced solid tumor such as melanoma, head and neck, liver or kidney cancer.

The chain is built from TRBV30 and TRBJ2-7; 9 nucleotides align to TRBD1. The CDR3 is 13 residues long. Germline values: CDR1 GTSNPN, CDR2 SVGIG (reference sequence). The CDR3 loop is CAGGTGSTDEQYF. The CDR3 coding sequence is TGTGCGGGAGGGACAGGGTCGACGGACGAGCAGTACTTC.

The gene calls are TRBV19 and TRBJ1-2; D may be TRBD1 (5 bases). The CDR3 totals 13 residues. V lost 6 bases and J lost 8, with 16 bases in between. Per the germline V gene, CDR1 is LNHDA and CDR2 is SQIVND (reference sequence). CDR3 sequence: CASSPYTGVGYTF. CDR3 nucleotide sequence: TGTGCCAGTAGCCCCTATACGGGGGTGGGCTACACCTTC.

The CDR3 DNA is TGTGCCAGCAGCTATAGTGGGGGCCCCAACTATGGCTACACCTTC. It encodes CASSYSGGPNYGYTF. V usage is TRBV9 and J usage is TRBJ1-2; possible D gene TRBD1, 6 bases. The germline V gene has CDR1 SGDLS and CDR2 YYNGEE. The CDR3 is 15 residues long. Between the trimmed V and J ends, which lost 4 bases and 2 bases, there was a span of 15 bases.

The table lists this clone with a few counts. The chain couples TRBV6-1 to TRBJ1-2; no firm D call. This CDR3 contains 13 residues. CDR1 and CDR2 (germline): MNHNS, SASEGT. Trimming stripped 4 bases from V and 8 bases from J, with 14 bases between. In nucleotides, the CDR3 is TGTGCCAGCAGTGTGGCGTCTTTCGGGGGCTACACCTTC. Translated, it gives CASSVASFGGYTF.

This chain connects TRBV5-6 to TRBJ2-5; 7 bases map to TRBD1. TRBJ2-7 explains the end of the DNA better; the J call may be wrong. The germline gives CDR1 SGHDT, CDR2 YYEEEE. The CDR3 length is 14 residues. CDR3 sequence: CASSSGAGGYEQYF. CDR3 sequence (DNA): TGTGCCAGCAGCTCTGGGGCAGGGGGCTACGAGCAGTACTTC.

The rearrangement links TRBV5-4 to TRBJ1-3; D call uncertain. Trimming stripped 2 bases from V and 2 bases from J, with 8 bases between. Germline-derived CDR1 and CDR2 are SGHNT and YYREEE (reference sequence). This CDR3 comprises 14 residues. The CDR3 nucleotides are TGTGCCAGCAGCTTTGATATAACTGGAAACACCATATATTTT. This sequence encodes CASSFDITGNTIYF.

The chain combines TRBV5-1 with TRBJ2-5, with TRBD2 matching 9 bases. Germline CDR1 is SGHRS and CDR2 is YFSETQ. The CDR3 is 16 residues long. Trimming took 4 bases from V and 3 from J; bases not matched to a gene: 10. This CDR3 reads CASSPRAGGPEETQYF. Written as DNA, the CDR3 is TGCGCCAGCAGCCCGCGGGCGGGAGGGCCAGAAGAGACCCAGTACTTC. The full variable domain, completed using reference TRBV5-1 and TRBJ2-5, is KAGVTQTPRYLIKTRGQQVTLSCSPISGHRSVSWYQQTPGQGLQFLFEYFSETQRNKGNFPGRFSGRQFSNSRSEMNVSTLELGDSALYLCASSPRAGGPEETQYFGPGTRLLVL.